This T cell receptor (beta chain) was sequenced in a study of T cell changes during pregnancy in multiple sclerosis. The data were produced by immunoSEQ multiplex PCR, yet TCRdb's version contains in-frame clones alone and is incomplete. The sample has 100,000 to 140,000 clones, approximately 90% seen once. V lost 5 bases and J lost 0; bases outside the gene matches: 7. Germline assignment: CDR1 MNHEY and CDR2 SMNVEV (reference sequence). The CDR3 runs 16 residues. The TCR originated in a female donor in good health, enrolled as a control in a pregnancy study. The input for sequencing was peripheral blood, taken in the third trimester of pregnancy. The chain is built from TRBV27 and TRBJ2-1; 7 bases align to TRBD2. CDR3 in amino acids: CASSPRRGSSYNEQFF. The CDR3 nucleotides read TGTGCCAGCAGTCCCCGGCGGGGGAGCTCCTACAATGAGCAGTTCTTC.